The clone carrying this T cell receptor (beta chain) appeared a few times. Its antigen is currently unknown. The data originate from a study of T cells in Graves' hyperthyroidism and ophthalmopathy. RNA transcripts provided the source from which TCR beta CDR3 regions were amplified. TCR CDR3 regions were first amplified by RT-PCR with HTBI primers. TCRdb reanalysed the multiplex PCR reads using MiXCR and keeps one entry per CDR3 protein. The sample contains 600,000 to 650,000 distinct CDR3 sequences, around 20% of which appear only once. Germline CDR1 and CDR2: KGHDR and SFDVKD. V was clipped by 4 bases and J by 2 bases; unmatched bases: 1. CDR3 length: 15 amino acids. General observations from the study: Prediction of ophthalmopathy progression came a median around 6 months pre-onset.

The chain couples TRBV24-1 to TRBJ2-1, with 10 positions matching TRBD1. The specimen sequenced was blood. The sequence was obtained from a man aged 30-40 years with Graves' ophthalmopathy. The CDR3 protein is CATSDGQGAYNEQFF. For the CDR3, the DNA is TGTGCCACCAGTGACGGACAGGGGGCCTACAATGAGCAGTTCTTC.